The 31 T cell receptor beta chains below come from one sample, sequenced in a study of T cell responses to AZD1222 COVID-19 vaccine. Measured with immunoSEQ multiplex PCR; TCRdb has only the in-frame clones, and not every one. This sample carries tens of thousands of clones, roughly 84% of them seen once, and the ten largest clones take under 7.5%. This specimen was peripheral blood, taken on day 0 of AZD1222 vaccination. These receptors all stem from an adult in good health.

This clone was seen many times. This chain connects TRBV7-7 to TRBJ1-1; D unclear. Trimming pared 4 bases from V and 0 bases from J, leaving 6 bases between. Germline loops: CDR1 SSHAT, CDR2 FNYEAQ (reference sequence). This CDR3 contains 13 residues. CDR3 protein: CASSSSVNTEAFF. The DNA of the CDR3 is TGTGCCAGCAGCTCTTCAGTGAACACTGAAGCTTTCTTT.

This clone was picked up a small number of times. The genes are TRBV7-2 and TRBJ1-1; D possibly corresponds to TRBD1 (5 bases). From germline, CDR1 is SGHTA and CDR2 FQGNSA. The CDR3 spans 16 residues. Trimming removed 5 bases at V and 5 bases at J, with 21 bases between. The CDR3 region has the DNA TGTGCCAGCAGCCCCCCGGGGAGGACTTCAGGGACTGAAGCTTTCTTT. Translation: CASSPPGRTSGTEAFF.

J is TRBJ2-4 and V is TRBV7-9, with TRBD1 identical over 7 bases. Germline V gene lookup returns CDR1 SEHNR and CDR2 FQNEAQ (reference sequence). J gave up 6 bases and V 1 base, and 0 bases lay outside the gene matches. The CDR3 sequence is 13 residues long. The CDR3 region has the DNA TGTGCCAGCAGCTTAGGACAGGGAAACATTCAGTACTTC. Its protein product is CASSLGQGNIQYF.

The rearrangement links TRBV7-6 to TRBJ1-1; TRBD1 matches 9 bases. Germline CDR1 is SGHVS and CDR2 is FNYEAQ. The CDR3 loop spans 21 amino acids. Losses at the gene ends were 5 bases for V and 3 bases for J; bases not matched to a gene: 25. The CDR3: CASSLRIQGANFGIVYTEAFF. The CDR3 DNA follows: TGTGCCAGCAGCCTACGTATACAGGGGGCGAATTTCGGAATCGTGTACACTGAAGCTTTCTTT.

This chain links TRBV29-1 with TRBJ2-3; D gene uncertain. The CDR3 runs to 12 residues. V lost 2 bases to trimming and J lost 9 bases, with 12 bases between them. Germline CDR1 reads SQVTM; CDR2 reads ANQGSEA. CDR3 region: CSVELNGRTQYF. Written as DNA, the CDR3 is TGCAGCGTTGAACTTAACGGCCGGACGCAGTATTTT.

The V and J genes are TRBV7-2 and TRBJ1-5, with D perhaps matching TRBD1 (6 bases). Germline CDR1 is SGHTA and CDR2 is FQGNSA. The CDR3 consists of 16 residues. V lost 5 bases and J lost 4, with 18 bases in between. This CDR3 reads CASSPDTGNVNQPQHF. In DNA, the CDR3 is TGTGCCAGCAGCCCAGATACAGGGAACGTGAATCAGCCCCAGCATTTT.

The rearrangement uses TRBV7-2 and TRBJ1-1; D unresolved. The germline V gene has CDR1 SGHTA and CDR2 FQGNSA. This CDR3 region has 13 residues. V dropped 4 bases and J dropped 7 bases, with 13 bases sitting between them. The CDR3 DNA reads TGTGCCAGCAGCTACGGATACGGGCTTGAAGCTTTCTTT. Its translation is CASSYGYGLEAFF.

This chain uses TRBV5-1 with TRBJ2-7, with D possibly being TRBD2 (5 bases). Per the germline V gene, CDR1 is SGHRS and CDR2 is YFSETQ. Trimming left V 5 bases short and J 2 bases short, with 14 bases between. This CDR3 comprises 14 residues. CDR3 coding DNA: TGCGCCAGCAGACCTCCGGGAAGCCCCTACGAGCAGTACTTC. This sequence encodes CASRPPGSPYEQYF.

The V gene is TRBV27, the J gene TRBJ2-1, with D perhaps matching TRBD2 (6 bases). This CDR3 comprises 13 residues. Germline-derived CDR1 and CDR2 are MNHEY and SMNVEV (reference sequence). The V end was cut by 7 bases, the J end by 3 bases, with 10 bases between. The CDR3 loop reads CASTSGLYNEQFF. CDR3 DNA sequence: TGTGCCAGCACCTCGGGACTCTACAATGAGCAGTTCTTC.

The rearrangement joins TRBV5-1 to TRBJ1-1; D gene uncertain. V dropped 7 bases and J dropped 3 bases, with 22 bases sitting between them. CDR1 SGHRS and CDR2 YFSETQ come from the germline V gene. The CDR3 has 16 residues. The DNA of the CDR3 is TGCGCCAGCCGGGGAGGTGGAACGGTCTTTTACACTGAAGCTTTCTTT. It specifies CASRGGGTVFYTEAFF.

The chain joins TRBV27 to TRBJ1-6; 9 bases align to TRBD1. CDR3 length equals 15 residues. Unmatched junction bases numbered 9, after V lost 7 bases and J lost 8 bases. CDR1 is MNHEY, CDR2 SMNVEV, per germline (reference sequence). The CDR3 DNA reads TGTGCCAGCAACCCCTGGGACAGGGTGGATTCACCCCTCCACTTT. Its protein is CASNPWDRVDSPLHF.

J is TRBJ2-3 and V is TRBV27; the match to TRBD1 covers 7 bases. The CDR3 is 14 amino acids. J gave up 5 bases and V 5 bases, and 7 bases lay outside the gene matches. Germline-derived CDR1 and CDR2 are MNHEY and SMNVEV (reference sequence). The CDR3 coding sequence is TGTGCCAGCAGTCCCGACAGGGTGGGAGATACGCAGTATTTT. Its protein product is CASSPDRVGDTQYF.

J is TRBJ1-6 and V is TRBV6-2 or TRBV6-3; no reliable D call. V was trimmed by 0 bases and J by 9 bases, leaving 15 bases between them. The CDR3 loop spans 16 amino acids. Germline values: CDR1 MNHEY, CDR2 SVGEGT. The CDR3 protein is CASSYSGLTTGSPLHF. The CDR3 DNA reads TGTGCCAGCAGTTACTCAGGTCTCACGACTGGTTCACCCCTCCACTTT.

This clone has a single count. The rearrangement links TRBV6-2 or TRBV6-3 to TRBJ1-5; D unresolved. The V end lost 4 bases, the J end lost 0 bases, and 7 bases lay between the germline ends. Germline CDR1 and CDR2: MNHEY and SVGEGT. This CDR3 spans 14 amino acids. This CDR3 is CASSSVNSNQPQHF. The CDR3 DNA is TGTGCCAGCAGTTCAGTGAATAGCAATCAGCCCCAGCATTTT.

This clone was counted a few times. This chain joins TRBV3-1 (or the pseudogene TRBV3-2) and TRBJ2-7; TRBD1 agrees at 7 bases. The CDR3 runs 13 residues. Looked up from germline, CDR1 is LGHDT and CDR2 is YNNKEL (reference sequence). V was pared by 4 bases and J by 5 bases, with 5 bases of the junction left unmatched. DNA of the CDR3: TGTGCCAGCAGCCCCTCGACAGGGAACGAGCAGTACTTC. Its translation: CASSPSTGNEQYF.

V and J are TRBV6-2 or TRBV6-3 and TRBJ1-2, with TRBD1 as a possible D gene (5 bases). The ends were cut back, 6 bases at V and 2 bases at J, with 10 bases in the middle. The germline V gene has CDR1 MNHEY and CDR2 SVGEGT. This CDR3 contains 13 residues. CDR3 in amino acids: CASSPNRNYGYTF. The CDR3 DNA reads TGTGCCAGCAGCCCGAACAGGAACTATGGCTACACCTTC.

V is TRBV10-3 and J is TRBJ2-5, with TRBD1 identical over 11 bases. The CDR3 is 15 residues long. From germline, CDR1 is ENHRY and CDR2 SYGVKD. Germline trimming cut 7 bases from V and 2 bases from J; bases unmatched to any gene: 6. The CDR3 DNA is TGTGCCATCAACTCGGGACAGGGGGGTCAAGAGACCCAGTACTTC. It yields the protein CAINSGQGGQETQYF.

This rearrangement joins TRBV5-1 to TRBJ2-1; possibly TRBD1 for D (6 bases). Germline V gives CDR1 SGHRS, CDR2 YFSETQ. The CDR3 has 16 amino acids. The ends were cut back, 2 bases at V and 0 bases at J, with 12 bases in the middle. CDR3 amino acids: CASSLNRVSSYNEQFF. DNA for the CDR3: TGCGCCAGCAGCTTAAACAGGGTCTCCTCCTACAATGAGCAGTTCTTC.

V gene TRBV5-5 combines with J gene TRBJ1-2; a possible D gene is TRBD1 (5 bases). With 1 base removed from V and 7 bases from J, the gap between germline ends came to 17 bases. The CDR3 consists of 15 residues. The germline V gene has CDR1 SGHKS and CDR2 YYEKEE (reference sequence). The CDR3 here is CASSLNGVGQFGYTF. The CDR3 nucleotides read TGTGCCAGCAGCTTGAACGGGGTGGGGCAGTTTGGCTACACCTTC.

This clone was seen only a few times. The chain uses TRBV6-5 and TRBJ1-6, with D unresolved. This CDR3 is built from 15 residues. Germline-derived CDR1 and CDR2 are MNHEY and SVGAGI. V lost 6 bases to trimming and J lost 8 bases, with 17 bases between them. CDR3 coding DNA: TGTGCCAGCAGGCCCACCCTTTCGGCAGATTCACCCCTCCACTTT. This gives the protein CASRPTLSADSPLHF.

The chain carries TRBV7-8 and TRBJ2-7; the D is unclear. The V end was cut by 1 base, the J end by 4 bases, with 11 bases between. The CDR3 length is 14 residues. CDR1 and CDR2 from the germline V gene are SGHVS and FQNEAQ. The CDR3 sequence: CASSLVGRSYEQYF. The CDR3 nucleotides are TGTGCCAGCAGCTTAGTTGGCAGGAGTTACGAGCAGTACTTC.

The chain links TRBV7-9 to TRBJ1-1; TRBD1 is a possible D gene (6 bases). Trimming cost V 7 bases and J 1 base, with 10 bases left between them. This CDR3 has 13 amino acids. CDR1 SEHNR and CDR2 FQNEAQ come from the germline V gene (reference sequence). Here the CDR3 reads CASNEQGNTEAFF. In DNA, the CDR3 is TGTGCCAGCAACGAACAGGGGAACACTGAAGCTTTCTTT.

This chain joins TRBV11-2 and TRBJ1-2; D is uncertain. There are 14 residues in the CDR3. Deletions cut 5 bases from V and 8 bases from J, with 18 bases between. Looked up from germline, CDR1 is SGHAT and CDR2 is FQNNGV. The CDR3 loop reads CASSPQFARWGYTF. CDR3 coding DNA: TGTGCCAGCAGCCCCCAGTTTGCTCGGTGGGGCTACACCTTC.

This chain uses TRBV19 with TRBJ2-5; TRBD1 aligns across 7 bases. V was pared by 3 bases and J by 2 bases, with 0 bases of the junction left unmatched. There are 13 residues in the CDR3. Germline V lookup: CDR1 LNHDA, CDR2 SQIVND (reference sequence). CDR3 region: CASSMGQQETQYF. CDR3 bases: TGTGCCAGTAGTATGGGACAGCAAGAGACCCAGTACTTC.

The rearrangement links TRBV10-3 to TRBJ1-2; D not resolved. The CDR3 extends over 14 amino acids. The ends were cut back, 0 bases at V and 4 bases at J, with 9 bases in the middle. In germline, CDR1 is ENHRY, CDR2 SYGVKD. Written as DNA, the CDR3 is TGTGCCATCAGTGAGTCTGATGGCGGCTATGGCTACACCTTC. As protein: CAISESDGGYGYTF.

CDR3 loop: CASSLYSSNQPQHF. The CDR3 nucleotides are TGTGCCAGCAGCCTTTACAGTTCCAATCAGCCCCAGCATTTT. The chain couples TRBV7-2 to TRBJ1-5, with no clear D. The V gene's germline CDR1 is SGHTA and CDR2 FQGNSA. Trimming cost V 5 bases and J 3 bases, with 11 bases left between them. The CDR3 covers 14 residues.

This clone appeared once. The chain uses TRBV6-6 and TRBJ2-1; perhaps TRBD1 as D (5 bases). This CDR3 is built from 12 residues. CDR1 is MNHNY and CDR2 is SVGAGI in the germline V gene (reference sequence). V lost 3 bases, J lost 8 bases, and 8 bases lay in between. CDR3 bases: TGTGCCAGCAGTTATACAGGCGATGAGCAGTTCTTC. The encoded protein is CASSYTGDEQFF.

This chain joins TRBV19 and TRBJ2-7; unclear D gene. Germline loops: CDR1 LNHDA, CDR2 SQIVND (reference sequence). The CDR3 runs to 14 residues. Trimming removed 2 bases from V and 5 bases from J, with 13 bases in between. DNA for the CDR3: TGTGCCAGTAGTATAAGTGTCGGCCCCCACGAGCAGTACTTC. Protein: CASSISVGPHEQYF. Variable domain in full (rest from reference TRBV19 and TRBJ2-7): DGGITQSPKYLFRKEGQNVTLSCEQNLNHDAMYWYRQDPGQGLRLIYYSQIVNDFQKGDIAEGYSVSREKKESFPLTVTSAQKNPTAFYLCASSISVGPHEQYFGPGTRLTVT.

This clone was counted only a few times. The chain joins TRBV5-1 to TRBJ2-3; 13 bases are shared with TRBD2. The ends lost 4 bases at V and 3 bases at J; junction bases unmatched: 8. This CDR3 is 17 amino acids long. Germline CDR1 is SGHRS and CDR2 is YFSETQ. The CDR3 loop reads CASSPRTSGGRTDTQYF. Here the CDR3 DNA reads TGCGCCAGCAGCCCCCGGACTAGCGGGGGTAGAACAGATACGCAGTATTTT.

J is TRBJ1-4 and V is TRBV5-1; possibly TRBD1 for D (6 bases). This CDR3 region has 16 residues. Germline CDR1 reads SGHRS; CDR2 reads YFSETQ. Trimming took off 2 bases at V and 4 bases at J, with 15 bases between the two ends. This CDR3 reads CASSFRGALDNEKLFF. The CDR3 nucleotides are TGCGCCAGCAGCTTTCGGGGGGCGCTGGATAATGAAAAACTGTTTTTT.

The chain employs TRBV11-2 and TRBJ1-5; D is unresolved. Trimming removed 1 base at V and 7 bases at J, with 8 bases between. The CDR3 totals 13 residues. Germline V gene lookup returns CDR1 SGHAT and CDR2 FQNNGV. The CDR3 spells CASSLVPDQPQHF. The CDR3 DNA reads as TGTGCCAGCAGCTTAGTCCCAGACCAGCCCCAGCATTTT.